Listed here is a single T cell receptor (beta chain). Its target antigen remains unknown. Base qualities are not at hand, and no much larger clone is one base apart. CDR1 and CDR2 are read off the germline V gene as MDHEN and SYDVKM. Germline trimming: 2 bases from V, 5 bases from J; junction bases outside gene matches: 9. CDR3 length: 16 amino acids, cysteine to phenylalanine. Only CDR3 DNA remains: 48 bases, in frame from the first base. The protocol used for the library was PCR. TCR sequencing of DNA from cultured CD4+ T cells used the Oncomine TCR Beta short-read assay at the Johns Hopkins FTIC core. Genomic DNA was extracted from the cultured CD4+ T cells with the QIAamp micro DNA kit. Oncomine TCR Beta libraries made from cultured CD4+ T cells were pooled using unique dual indexes and sequenced on an Illumina iSeq 100. On the study's bioinformatics: Non-productive sequences were removed, and CDR3s not starting with C, not ending with F or W, or shorter than 7 amino acids were discarded. Antigen-specific clonotypes were identified using the MANAFEST web application through comparison of peptide-stimulated wells with reference and other culture wells. An FDR below 0.05, an odds ratio above 5, and a productive frequency above 0.1% in at least two of three replicate wells were required for clones to be considered positive. Clonotypes that were significantly expanded in both SARS-CoV-2 spike wells and at least one common cold coronavirus spike condition were defined as cross-reactive. CDR3 homology was assessed with Levenshtein distances (stringdist) and unrooted phylogenetic trees (ape) in R version 3.6.1. TCRdb trimmed the raw reads at Q25, called clones with MiXCR and kept productive beta chains. Each entry is one CDR3 protein sequence, shown with its most common DNA and genes. The V and J calls were determined by TCRdb, not by the authors. The sample records roughly 28,000 distinct CDR3 sequences, 50% of which are singletons. The ten largest clonotypes hold approximately 28% of the sample.

The sample's treatment or condition label, in plain terms: approximately nine-day PBMC culture with coronavirus spike peptide pools or control peptides (ViraFEST assay). The study used the ViraFEST assay, which expanded antigen-specific T cells with peptide pools and then identified expanded clonotypes by TCR sequencing. The absence of prior SARS-CoV-2 infection in healthy vaccine recipients was confirmed by negative nucleocapsid antibody tests before and after vaccination. PBMCs were cultured at around 2 million per well in IMDM supplemented with around 5% human AB serum and 10 IU/ml IL-2, with approximately 9.5 ug/ml peptide pools added. On days 3 and 7, half of the culture medium was replaced with fresh IL-2-containing medium. After 10 days of culture, CD4+ T cells were isolated by negative selection with the EasySep CD4+ T cell isolation kit. Ficoll-Paque Plus gradient centrifugation was used to isolate PBMCs from whole blood, and the isolated PBMCs were then either used fresh or cryopreserved at -140C. In general, triplicate wells were set up for every culture condition.

The sample is drawn from a study of vaccination and CD4 T cells after COVID-19 (dated by TCRdb to 2021 to 2024). Broadly, across the study: The convalescent cohort included six males and four females, with two Hispanic individuals, seven Caucasians, two Asians and one multiracial person. Control cultures used a CEFX viral epitope pool as positive control, an HIV-1 Nef peptide pool as negative control, or no peptide. Post-vaccine blood samples were collected a median of approximately 68 days after the second vaccine dose, ranging from about 13 to 241 days. The cultures were stimulated with overlapping spike peptide pools from SARS-CoV-2 and from the common cold coronaviruses HCoV-NL63, HCoV-OC43 and HCoV-229E. Post-COVID blood samples were collected from convalescent patients a median of roughly 100 days after diagnosis, with a range of roughly 35 to 170 days. Two doses of either the Pfizer-BioNTech BNT162b2 vaccine (n=8) or the Moderna mRNA-1273 vaccine (n=2) were administered to participants. In 10 COVID-19 convalescent patients and 4 infection-naive healthy vaccine recipients, the spike-specific CD4+ TCR repertoire before mRNA vaccination was compared with the repertoire after mRNA vaccination. Summary of the overall study and its limitations: An increase in the median number of SARS-CoV-2-reactive clonotypes from 21 after infection to 38 after vaccination was observed, but the change was not found to be significant. Only a relatively small number of convalescent patients were included in the study, and early timepoints following natural infection were not analyzed. Among the post-vaccine SARS-CoV-2-reactive clones in convalescent patients, a median 86.3% showed up only after vaccination, which suggests vaccine-specific priming. Nearly all vaccine-specific clones in convalescent patients (304 of 307) were mono-reactive for SARS-CoV-2 spike rather than cross-reactive with common cold coronaviruses.

This receptor was identified in a human donor who received a COVID-19 vaccine. The input for sequencing was CD4+ T cells from blood, cultured in vitro, taken before SARS-CoV-2 vaccination. In this chain, TRBV28 is recombined with TRBJ2-5; the central 9 bases match TRBD1. CDR3 loop: CASSLGGGDRGETQYF. The DNA is TGTGCCAGCAGTTTAGGAGGGGGTGACAGGGGGGAGACCCAGTACTTC. The variable domain in full, with residues beyond the CDR3 obtained from the reference TRBV28 and TRBJ2-5 genes, is DVKVTQSSRYLVKRTGEKVFLECVQDMDHENMFWYRQDPGLGLRLIYFSYDVKMKEKGDIPEGYSVSREKKERFSLILESASTNQTSMYLCASSLGGGDRGETQYFGPGTRLLVL.